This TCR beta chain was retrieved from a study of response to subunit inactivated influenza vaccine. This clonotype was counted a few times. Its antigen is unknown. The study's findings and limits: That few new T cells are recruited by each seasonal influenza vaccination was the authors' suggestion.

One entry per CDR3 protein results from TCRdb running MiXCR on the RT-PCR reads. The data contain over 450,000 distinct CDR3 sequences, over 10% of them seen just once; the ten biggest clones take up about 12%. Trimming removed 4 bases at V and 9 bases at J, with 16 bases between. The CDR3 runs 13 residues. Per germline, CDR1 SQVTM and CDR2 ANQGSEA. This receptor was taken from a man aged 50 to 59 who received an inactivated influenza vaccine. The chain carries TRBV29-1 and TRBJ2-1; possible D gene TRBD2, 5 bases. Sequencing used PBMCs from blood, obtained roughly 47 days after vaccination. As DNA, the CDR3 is TGCAGCGTTGGAGGGTCCCCCGGCGGTGAGCAGTTCTTC. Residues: CSVGGSPGGEQFF.